Given below is one T cell receptor beta chain in context. The data stem from a study of OX40 agonist ivuxolimab in advanced cancers. Clones were sequenced by immunoSEQ multiplex PCR, and TCRdb holds only the in-frame ones, with some missing. The sample carries 70,000 to 95,000 clones, over 70% recorded once. The TCR sequence derives from an adult with an advanced solid tumor such as melanoma, head and neck, liver or kidney cancer. Source: CD4+ or CD8+ T cells sorted from blood, taken in a trial of the OX40 agonist ivuxolimab.

The CDR3 DNA reads as TGTGCCAGCAGTTTGCTAGGGACAGGGGTTTTGAACTATGGCTACACCTTC. Its translation: CASSLLGTGVLNYGYTF. The chain joins TRBV27 to TRBJ1-2; 10 nucleotides agree with TRBD1. Trimming removed 3 bases from V and 2 bases from J; junction bases left unmatched: 9. This CDR3 comprises 17 residues. The germline gives CDR1 MNHEY, CDR2 SMNVEV (reference sequence).